This T cell receptor beta chain emerged from a study of blood T cells in healthy people across ages. PCR was performed a second time for about 7 to 12 cycles using a sample-barcoded 5' primer and a J-beta primer mix. One entry per CDR3 protein results from TCRdb running MiXCR on the 5' RACE reads. The table includes some 900,000 distinct CDR3 sequences, around 28% detected once. The CDR3 sequence is 12 residues long. This clonotype was seen many times. One junction end disagrees with the germline gene, perhaps due to a read error. This sequence joins TRBV12-3 or TRBV12-4 and TRBJ2-7; the D gene is possibly TRBD2 (5 bases). Sequencing was performed on blood. The sequence derives from a woman of 80 years or more in good health. In nucleotides, the CDR3 is TGTACCAGCGGCCCGCACGGTAACGAGCAGTACTTC. As protein: CTSGPHGNEQYF.